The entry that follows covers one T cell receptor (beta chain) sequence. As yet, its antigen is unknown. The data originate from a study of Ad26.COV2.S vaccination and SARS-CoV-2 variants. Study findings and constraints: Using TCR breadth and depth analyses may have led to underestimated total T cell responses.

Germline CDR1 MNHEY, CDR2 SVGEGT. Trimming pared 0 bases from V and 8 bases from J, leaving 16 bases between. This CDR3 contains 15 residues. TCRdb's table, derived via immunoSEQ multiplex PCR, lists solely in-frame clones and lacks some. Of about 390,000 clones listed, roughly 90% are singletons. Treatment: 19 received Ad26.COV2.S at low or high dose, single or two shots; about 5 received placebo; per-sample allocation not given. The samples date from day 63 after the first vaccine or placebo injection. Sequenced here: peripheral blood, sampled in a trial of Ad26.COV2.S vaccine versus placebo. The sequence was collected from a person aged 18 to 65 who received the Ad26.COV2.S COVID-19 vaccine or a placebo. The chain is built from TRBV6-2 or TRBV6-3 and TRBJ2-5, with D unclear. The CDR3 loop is CASSYSGPRVTTQYF. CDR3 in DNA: TGTGCCAGCAGTTACTCTGGCCCTCGTGTAACAACCCAGTACTTC.